This passage covers 20 T cell receptor beta chains from one sample sequenced in a study of OX40 agonist ivuxolimab in advanced cancers. TCRdb's copy holds only in-frame clones and misses some; the assay was immunoSEQ multiplex PCR. The sample lists tens of thousands of clones; around 90% were seen once. The specimen was CD4+ or CD8+ T cells sorted from blood, collected in a trial of the OX40 agonist ivuxolimab. These receptors came from an adult with an advanced solid tumor such as melanoma, head and neck, liver or kidney cancer.

This chain connects TRBV7-9 to TRBJ2-2, with D possibly being TRBD1 or TRBD2 (5 bases each). V gave up 6 bases and J gave up 6 bases, with 8 bases separating them. The V gene's germline CDR1 is SEHNR and CDR2 FQNEAQ (reference sequence). The CDR3 is 12 amino acids. CDR3 nucleotide sequence: TGTGCCAGCAGACTAGGGGCCGGGGAGCTGTTTTTT. It translates to CASRLGAGELFF.

The chain is built from TRBV7-8 and TRBJ2-1, with D possibly being TRBD2 (6 bases). With 5 bases removed from V and 2 bases from J, the gap between germline ends came to 16 bases. CDR1 and CDR2 from the germline V gene are SGHVS and FQNEAQ. CDR3 length: 16 amino acids. In nucleotides, the CDR3 is TGTGCCAGCAGCCCCGCCGGGAGTACGACCTACAATGAGCAGTTCTTC. Protein: CASSPAGSTTYNEQFF.

V usage is TRBV5-1 and J usage is TRBJ2-7; D is uncertain. The V end was cut by 5 bases, the J end by 2 bases, with 14 bases between. Germline V gene lookup returns CDR1 SGHRS and CDR2 YFSETQ. CDR3 length equals 14 residues. The CDR3 nucleotides read TGCGCCAGCAGTCCCTCTACCGTTACCTACGAGCAGTACTTC. As protein: CASSPSTVTYEQYF.

The chain recombines TRBV5-1 with TRBJ2-1, with a weak D call TRBD2 (6 bases). The CDR3 consists of 13 residues. Trimming shortened V by 0 bases and J by 6 bases, and 7 bases separated the two germline ends. Germline CDR1 reads SGHRS; CDR2 reads YFSETQ. The CDR3 region has the DNA TGCGCCAGCAGCTTGGGGACTATCAATGAGCAGTTCTTC. This gives the protein CASSLGTINEQFF.

This chain links TRBV6-6 with TRBJ2-7; D gene uncertain. The CDR3 loop spans 12 amino acids. Per the germline V gene, CDR1 is MNHNY and CDR2 is SVGAGI (reference sequence). The V end was cut by 8 bases, the J end by 7 bases, with 15 bases between. The CDR3 DNA is TGTGCCAGCCGATCTAGTTCCTGGGAGCAGTACTTC. This encodes CASRSSSWEQYF.

The chain recombines TRBV6-5 with TRBJ1-1, with D tentatively TRBD1 (6 bases). Deletions cut 10 bases from V and 2 bases from J, with 20 bases between. This CDR3 contains 15 residues. CDR1 is MNHEY, CDR2 SVGAGI, per germline. The DNA of the CDR3 is TGTGCCACAAAAAGGGGGGTGTTCGGCAACACTGAAGCTTTCTTT. It is translated as CATKRGVFGNTEAFF.

The chain couples TRBV5-1 to TRBJ2-7; 9 positions match TRBD1. CDR3 length: 14 amino acids. Trimming at V came to 4 bases and at J to 7 bases, leaving 9 bases not matched to a gene. Germline lookup yields CDR1 SGHRS and CDR2 YFSETQ. The CDR3 region is CASSPNTGGSEQYF. CDR3 coding DNA: TGCGCCAGCAGCCCCAATACAGGGGGCAGTGAGCAGTACTTC.

The CDR3 sequence is CASSYGDGRRGTQYF. The CDR3 DNA reads as TGTGCCAGCAGCTACGGGGACGGGCGCCGGGGGACCCAGTACTTC. The chain employs TRBV7-2 and TRBJ2-5; D tentatively reads TRBD1 or TRBD2 (5 bases each). The germline gives CDR1 SGHTA, CDR2 FQGNSA. This CDR3 has 15 amino acids. V lost 4 bases, J lost 7 bases, and 19 bases lay in between.

The chain employs TRBV6-5 and TRBJ2-7; perhaps TRBD2 as D (5 bases). The V gene lost 7 bases and the J gene lost 3 bases, with 13 bases spanning the gap. The CDR3 covers 13 residues. CDR1 is MNHEY, CDR2 SVGAGI, per germline. The CDR3 loop is CASKRAELYEQYF. For the CDR3, the DNA is TGTGCCAGCAAGAGGGCGGAGCTCTACGAGCAGTACTTC.

This rearrangement joins TRBV5-4 to TRBJ2-2; a weak D match, TRBD2 (6 bases). V lost 4 bases and J 5 bases, leaving 9 bases between the germline ends. This CDR3 is 13 amino acids long. Germline V CDR1 and CDR2: SGHNT, YYREEE (reference sequence). For the CDR3, the DNA is TGTGCCAGCAGCCCTGGAGGGACCGGGGAGCTGTTTTTT. Its translation is CASSPGGTGELFF.

The rearrangement uses TRBV5-1 and TRBJ2-2; 11 positions match TRBD2. Trimming removed 3 bases from V and 5 bases from J; junction bases left unmatched: 12. The CDR3 is 18 amino acids. Germline values: CDR1 SGHRS, CDR2 YFSETQ. For the CDR3, the DNA is TGCGCCAGCAGCTCCCGGGATAGCGGGAGGGCGAGGACCGGGGAGCTGTTTTTT. Protein sequence: CASSSRDSGRARTGELFF.

This chain joins TRBV6-5 and TRBJ2-7, with a tentative D call TRBD1 (6 bases). Trimming left V 5 bases short and J 7 bases short, with 21 bases between. Germline lookup yields CDR1 MNHEY and CDR2 SVGAGI. The CDR3 sequence is 15 residues long. The CDR3 region has the DNA TGTGCCAGCAGTACAACAGGGAGTGTTCCAAAAGAGCAGTACTTC. Translated: CASSTTGSVPKEQYF.

The chain recombines TRBV6-5 with TRBJ1-1; the D is unclear. V shed 0 bases and J shed 1 base, with 12 bases lying between them. Germline CDR1 MNHEY, CDR2 SVGAGI. CDR3 length: 16 amino acids. The CDR3 DNA reads TGTGCCAGCAGTTACTCACCGGGGATTTCGAACACTGAAGCTTTCTTT. Translation gives CASSYSPGISNTEAFF.

J is TRBJ2-5 and V is TRBV28, with TRBD1 matching over 7 bases. J was trimmed by 1 base and V by 2 bases; bases with no gene match: 22. CDR3 length: 21 residues. Germline CDR1 reads MDHEN; CDR2 reads SYDVKM. The CDR3 spells CASSLAPSRDRLRSGQETQYF. The CDR3 DNA reads as TGTGCCAGCAGTTTAGCGCCCAGTCGGGACAGACTTCGGTCGGGCCAAGAGACCCAGTACTTC.

V gene TRBV2 combines with J gene TRBJ2-7; 8 bases align to TRBD1. CDR3 length equals 14 residues. After removal of 7 bases from V and 6 bases from J, the junction contained 11 bases not matched to a gene. From germline, CDR1 is SNHLY and CDR2 FYNNEI. The chain's CDR3 is CASTGGAGGGEQYF. CDR3 bases: TGTGCCAGCACGGGCGGGGCAGGGGGCGGCGAGCAGTACTTC.

V and J are TRBV4-1 and TRBJ1-1, with 8 bases matching TRBD1. CDR1 and CDR2 (germline): MGHRA, YSYEKL. The CDR3 length is 17 residues. V lost 0 bases, J lost 1 base, and 7 bases stayed unmatched. The chain's CDR3 is CASSQDAQGAQNTEAFF. The CDR3 DNA is TGCGCCAGCAGCCAAGATGCGCAGGGGGCGCAGAACACTGAAGCTTTCTTT.

The rearrangement joins TRBV6-1 to TRBJ2-3; 10 bases fit TRBD1. The CDR3 length is 17 residues. J lost 2 bases, V lost 2 bases, and 7 bases had no gene match. From germline, CDR1 is MNHNS and CDR2 SASEGT. CDR3 nucleotide sequence: TGTGCCAGCAGTGAAAAGGGACAGGGGATATACACAGATACGCAGTATTTT. As protein: CASSEKGQGIYTDTQYF.

The chain employs TRBV19 and TRBJ2-1, with 9 nucleotides matching TRBD1. CDR1 and CDR2 (germline): LNHDA, SQIVND (reference sequence). V shed 8 bases, J shed 3 bases, and the junction held 8 bases outside the gene matches. The CDR3 consists of 15 residues. CDR3 region: CASAMGQGFYNEQFF. The CDR3 nucleotides are TGTGCCAGTGCAATGGGACAGGGCTTCTACAATGAGCAGTTCTTC.

This clone came up once. J is TRBJ1-1 and V is TRBV5-6; D gene uncertain. The V end was cut by 0 bases, the J end by 0 bases, with 9 bases between. This CDR3 has 15 amino acids. Germline CDR1 SGHDT, CDR2 YYEEEE. This CDR3 reads CASSLGNGMNTEAFF. In DNA, the CDR3 is TGTGCCAGCAGCTTGGGGAACGGAATGAACACTGAAGCTTTCTTT. Full variable domain (remainder filled in from reference TRBV5-6 and TRBJ1-1): DAGVTQSPTHLIKTRGQQVTLRCSPKSGHDTVSWYQQALGQGPQFIFQYYEEEERQRGNFPDRFSGHQFPNYSSELNVNALLLGDSALYLCASSLGNGMNTEAFFGQGTRLTVV.

V gene TRBV7-9 combines with J gene TRBJ2-3, with TRBD1 as a possible D gene (6 bases). This CDR3 contains 16 residues. Germline CDR1 is SEHNR and CDR2 is FQNEAQ (reference sequence). V dropped 2 bases and J dropped 4 bases, with 16 bases sitting between them. The CDR3 nucleotides read TGTGCCAGCAGCTTATGGGTTGGGGGCGGCTCAGATACGCAGTATTTT. Translating gives CASSLWVGGGSDTQYF.